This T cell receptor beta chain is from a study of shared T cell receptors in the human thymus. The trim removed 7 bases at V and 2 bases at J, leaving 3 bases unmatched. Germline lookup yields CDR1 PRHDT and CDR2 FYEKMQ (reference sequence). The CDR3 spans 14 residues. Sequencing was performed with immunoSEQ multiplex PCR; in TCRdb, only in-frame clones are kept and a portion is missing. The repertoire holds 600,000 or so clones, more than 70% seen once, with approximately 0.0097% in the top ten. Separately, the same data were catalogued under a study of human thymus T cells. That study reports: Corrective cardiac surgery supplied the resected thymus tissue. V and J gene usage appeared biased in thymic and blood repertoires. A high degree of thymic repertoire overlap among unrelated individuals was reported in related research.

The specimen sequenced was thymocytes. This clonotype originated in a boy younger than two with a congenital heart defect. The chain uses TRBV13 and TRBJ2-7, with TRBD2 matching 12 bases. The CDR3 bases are TGTGCCAGCACCCTAGCGGGAGGGCCCTACGAGCAGTACTTC. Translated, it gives CASTLAGGPYEQYF.